This T cell receptor beta chain originates from a study of tumor-infiltrating lymphocytes in primary liver carcinoma. Co-extraction of both nucleic acids (RNA and DNA) used roughly 19-33 mg of unsorted bulk tissue. Primary liver carcinoma in the patients was surgically resected. Study-wide results and caveats: Only about 7.5-25% of top clones spanned all five tumor regions.

A remark on this clonotype: Its antigen is currently unknown.

CDR3 length: 15 amino acids. Germline CDR1 is SQVTM and CDR2 is ANQGSEA. Deletions cut 4 bases from V and 3 bases from J, with 18 bases between. TCR beta cDNA was reverse-transcribed from 500 ng of total RNA. The reaction used a constant-region primer and ProtoScript II reverse transcriptase. Three-round nested multiplex PCR performed with slightly modified ARM-PCR produced the TCR beta libraries. The opening two PCR rounds, around 9 cycles each, paired TRBV1-TRBV30 forward primers with a C-beta reverse primer. MiXCR was run by TCRdb on the multiplex PCR reads, yielding one entry per CDR3 protein. The sample yields some 55,000 distinct CDR3 sequences, over 65% seen once.

Input material: liver tumor tissue from sampling region 2. Subset here: tumor region T2, inferior pole. The sequence came from a man aged 35-49 years with primary liver carcinoma and hepatitis B virus infection. V is TRBV29-1 and J is TRBJ1-1; D remains ambiguous. The CDR3 nucleotides are TGCAGCGTTGCGAATTCGGGCCGTATAGACACTGAAGCTTTCTTT. As protein: CSVANSGRIDTEAFF.